The clone carrying this T cell receptor beta chain was detected many times. Antigen specificity is unknown. CDR1 LGHDT and CDR2 YNNKEL come from the germline V gene (reference sequence). The CDR3 has 17 residues. Germline trimming cut 2 bases from V and 0 bases from J; bases unmatched to any gene: 2. Using its own MiXCR run on the multiplex PCR reads, TCRdb lists one record per CDR3 protein. The sample yields 150,000 or so distinct CDR3 sequences, 33% seen once. These data originate in a study of breast tumors, draining lymph nodes, adjacent tissues. Regarding the study as a whole: The data were judged consistent with most tumor T cells coming from lymph node and expanding in tumor.

Axillary draining lymph nodes of breast cancer patients supplied the node samples. Sequenced: axillary lymph node tissue. The sequence came from a female donor with breast cancer. Some clones in this sample may be carry-over from other donors' samples. The rearrangement uses TRBV3-1 and TRBJ2-6, with TRBD1 matching over 9 bases. The CDR3 DNA is TGTGCCAGCAGCCAATCGACAGGGGGCTCTGGGGCCAACGTCCTGACTTTC. Protein sequence: CASSQSTGGSGANVLTF. Based on the CDR3 plus reference TRBV3-1 and TRBJ2-6, the full variable domain is DTAVSQTPKYLVTQMGNDKSIKCEQNLGHDTMYWYKQDSKKFLKIMFSYNNKELIINETVPNRFSPKSPDKAHLNLHINSLELGDSAVYFCASSQSTGGSGANVLTFGAGSRLTVL.